This T cell receptor (beta chain) stems from a study of shared clonotypes between healthy human individuals. Study-wide results and limits: A generally larger estimated richness was seen in naive subsets than in memory subsets.

The healthy adult donors were HIV-negative and reported no recent acute infections or vaccinations. The donors, all of them Caucasian adults, lived in Nashville, Tennessee. Regarding this clone: The antigen remains unidentified.

An assay was performed, and its level was deep. Sequenced by immunoSEQ multiplex PCR; TCRdb stores in-frame clones only, minus some. The table shows some 500,000 clones, with 90% to 96% occurring only once. V gave up 7 bases and J gave up 0 bases, with 16 bases separating them. Germline lookup yields CDR1 MDHEN and CDR2 SYDVKM. The CDR3 contains 15 residues. The TCR originated in a woman in her twenties or thirties in good health. The V gene is TRBV28, the J gene TRBJ2-7; the D is unclear. Sequencing was carried out using naive CD4+ T cells sorted from blood. Subset given: CD45RA+ positively selected. The CDR3: CASNPSWPSSYEQYF. CDR3 nucleotide sequence: TGTGCCAGCAACCCATCGTGGCCCAGCTCCTACGAGCAGTACTTC. Full variable domain (remainder filled in from reference TRBV28 and TRBJ2-7): DVKVTQSSRYLVKRTGEKVFLECVQDMDHENMFWYRQDPGLGLRLIYFSYDVKMKEKGDIPEGYSVSREKKERFSLILESASTNQTSMYLCASNPSWPSSYEQYFGPGTRLTVT.